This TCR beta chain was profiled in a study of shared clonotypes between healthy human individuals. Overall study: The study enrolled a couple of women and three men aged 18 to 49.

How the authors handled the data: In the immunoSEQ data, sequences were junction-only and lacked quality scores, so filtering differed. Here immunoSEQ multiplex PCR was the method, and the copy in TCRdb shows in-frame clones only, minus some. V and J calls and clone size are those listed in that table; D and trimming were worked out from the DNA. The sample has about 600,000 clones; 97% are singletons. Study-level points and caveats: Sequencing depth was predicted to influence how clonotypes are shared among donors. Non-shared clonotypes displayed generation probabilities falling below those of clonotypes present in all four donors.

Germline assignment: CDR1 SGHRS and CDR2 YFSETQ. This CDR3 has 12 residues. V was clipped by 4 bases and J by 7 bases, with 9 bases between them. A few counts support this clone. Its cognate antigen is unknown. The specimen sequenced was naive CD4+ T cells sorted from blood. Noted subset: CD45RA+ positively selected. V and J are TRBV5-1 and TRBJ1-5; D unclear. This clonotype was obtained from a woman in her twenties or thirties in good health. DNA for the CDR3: TGCGCCAGCAGCGCCGAAGGGCAGCCCCAGCATTTT. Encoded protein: CASSAEGQPQHF.